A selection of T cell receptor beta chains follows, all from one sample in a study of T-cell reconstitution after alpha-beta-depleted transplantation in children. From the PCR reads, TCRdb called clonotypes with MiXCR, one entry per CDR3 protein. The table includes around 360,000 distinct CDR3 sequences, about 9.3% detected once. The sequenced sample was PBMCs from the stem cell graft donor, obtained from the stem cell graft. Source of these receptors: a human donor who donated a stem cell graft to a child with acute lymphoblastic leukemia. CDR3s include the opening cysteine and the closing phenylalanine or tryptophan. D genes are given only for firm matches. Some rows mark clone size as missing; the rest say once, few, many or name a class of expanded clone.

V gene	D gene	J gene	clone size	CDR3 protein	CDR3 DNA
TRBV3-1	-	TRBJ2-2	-	CASSQDLRSLNTRELFF	TGTGCCAGCAGCCAAGACCTACGTAGCCTCAACACCAGGGAGCTGTTTTTT
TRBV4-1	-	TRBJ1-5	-	CASSQGNGGDQPQHF	TGCGCCAGCAGCCAAGGTAATGGTGGGGATCAGCCCCAGCATTTT
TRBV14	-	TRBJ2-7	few	CASSQYPPSETYEQYF	TGTGCCAGCAGCCAATATCCCCCTAGCGAGACCTACGAGCAGTACTTC
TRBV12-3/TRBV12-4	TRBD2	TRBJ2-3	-	CASSLGRPGLHTDTQYF	TGTGCCAGCAGTCTTGGCCGACCGGGACTACACACAGATACGCAGTATTTT
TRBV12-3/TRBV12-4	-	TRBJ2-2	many	CASSSGGTNTGELFF	TGTGCCAGCAGTTCTGGCGGGACGAACACCGGGGAGCTGTTTTTT
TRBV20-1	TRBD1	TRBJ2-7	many	CSATPQGANYEQYF	TGCAGTGCTACACCTCAGGGGGCAAACTACGAGCAGTACTTC
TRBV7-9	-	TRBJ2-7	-	CASSLGQEQYF	TGTGCCAGCAGCTTAGGCCAAGAGCAGTACTTC
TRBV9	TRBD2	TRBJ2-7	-	CASGTSLYEQYF	TGTGCCAGTGGGACTAGCTTGTACGAGCAGTACTTC
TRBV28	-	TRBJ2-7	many	CASRLRGYEQYF	TGTGCCAGCAGACTTAGGGGTTACGAGCAGTACTTC
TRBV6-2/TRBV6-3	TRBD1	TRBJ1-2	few	CASRRTGANYGYTF	TGTGCCAGCAGGCGGACAGGGGCGAACTATGGCTACACCTTC
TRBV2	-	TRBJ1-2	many	CASSRGRGSGYTF	TGTGCCAGCAGCCGAGGGAGGGGTTCTGGCTACACCTTC
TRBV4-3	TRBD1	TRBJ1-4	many	CASSPGTDPLLFF	TGCGCCAGCAGCCCTGGGACAGACCCGTTACTGTTTTTT
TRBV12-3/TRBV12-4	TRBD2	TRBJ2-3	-	CASSGSSGRAISTDTQYF	TGTGCCAGCAGTGGAAGTAGCGGGAGGGCCATAAGCACAGATACGCAGTATTTT
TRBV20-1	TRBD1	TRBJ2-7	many	CSARARDRTSYEQYF	TGCAGTGCTAGAGCCCGGGACAGAACCTCCTACGAGCAGTACTTC
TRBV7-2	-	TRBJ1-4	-	CASSPGTREKLFF	TGTGCCAGCAGCCCAGGGACGCGCGAAAAACTGTTTTTT
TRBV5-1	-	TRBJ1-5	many	CASSLNGGSNQPQHF	TGCGCCAGCAGCTTGAACGGGGGCAGCAATCAGCCCCAGCATTTT
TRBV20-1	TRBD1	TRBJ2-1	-	CSASGRTGGYNEQFF	TGCAGTGCCTCGGGCCGGACAGGGGGTTACAATGAGCAGTTCTTC
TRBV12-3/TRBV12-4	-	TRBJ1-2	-	CASRRQNSYGYTF	TGTGCCAGCAGGCGACAGAACTCCTATGGCTACACCTTC
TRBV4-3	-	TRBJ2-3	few	CASSQEGGRDTQYF	TGCGCCAGCAGCCAAGAGGGAGGCCGGGATACGCAGTATTTT
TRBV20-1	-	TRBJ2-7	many	CSAREDDYEQYF	TGCAGTGCTAGAGAGGATGACTACGAGCAGTACTTC
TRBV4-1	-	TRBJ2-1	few	CASSQDAGSFNEQFF	TGCGCCAGCAGCCAAGATGCAGGTTCATTCAATGAGCAGTTCTTC
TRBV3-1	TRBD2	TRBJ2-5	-	CACTTRTSGRGEETQYF	TGTGCCTGCACCACCCGGACTAGCGGGAGAGGGGAAGAGACCCAGTACTTC
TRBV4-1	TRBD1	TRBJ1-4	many	CASSTVGQGVAEKLFF	TGCGCCAGCAGCACAGTAGGACAGGGAGTCGCCGAAAAACTGTTTTTT
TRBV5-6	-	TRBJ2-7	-	CASSWRQGLMVGEQYF	TGTGCCAGCAGCTGGAGGCAGGGCCTGATGGTGGGGGAGCAGTACTTC
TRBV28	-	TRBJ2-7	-	CASSFNRAEGVPYEQYF	TGTGCCAGCAGTTTTAATAGGGCCGAGGGTGTTCCCTACGAGCAGTACTTC
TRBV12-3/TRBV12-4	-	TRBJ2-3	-	CASSFFTDTQYF	TGTGCCAGCAGTTTTTTCACAGATACGCAGTATTTT
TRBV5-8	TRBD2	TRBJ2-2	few	CASKASGYTGELFF	TGTGCCAGCAAGGCTAGCGGGTACACCGGGGAGCTGTTTTTT
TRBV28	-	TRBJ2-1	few	CASSFYWRGDSYNEQFF	TGTGCCAGCAGTTTCTACTGGCGCGGGGACTCCTACAATGAGCAGTTCTTC
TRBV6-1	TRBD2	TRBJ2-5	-	CASSRTSGSVPLGTQYF	TGTGCCAGCAGCCGGACTAGCGGGAGTGTCCCTCTAGGGACCCAGTACTTC
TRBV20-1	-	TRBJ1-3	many	CSATPGSLGNTIYF	TGCAGTGCAACTCCAGGTTCTCTTGGAAACACCATATATTTT